This TCR beta chain was sequenced in a study of T cell responses to AZD1222 COVID-19 vaccine. Assay used: immunoSEQ multiplex PCR; TCRdb lists only in-frame clones, some missing. The sample shows around 140,000 clones, 93% of them seen only once. Germline CDR1 is MNHEY and CDR2 is SVGAGI. The CDR3 extends over 13 amino acids. The ends were cut back, 2 bases at V and 0 bases at J, with 4 bases in the middle. Source: peripheral blood, taken on day 0 of AZD1222 vaccination. This chain links TRBV6-5 with TRBJ1-1; no firm D call. The TCR comes from an adult in good health. CDR3 sequence: CASSYTLNTEAFF. The CDR3 bases are TGTGCCAGCAGTTACACGCTGAACACTGAAGCTTTCTTT.